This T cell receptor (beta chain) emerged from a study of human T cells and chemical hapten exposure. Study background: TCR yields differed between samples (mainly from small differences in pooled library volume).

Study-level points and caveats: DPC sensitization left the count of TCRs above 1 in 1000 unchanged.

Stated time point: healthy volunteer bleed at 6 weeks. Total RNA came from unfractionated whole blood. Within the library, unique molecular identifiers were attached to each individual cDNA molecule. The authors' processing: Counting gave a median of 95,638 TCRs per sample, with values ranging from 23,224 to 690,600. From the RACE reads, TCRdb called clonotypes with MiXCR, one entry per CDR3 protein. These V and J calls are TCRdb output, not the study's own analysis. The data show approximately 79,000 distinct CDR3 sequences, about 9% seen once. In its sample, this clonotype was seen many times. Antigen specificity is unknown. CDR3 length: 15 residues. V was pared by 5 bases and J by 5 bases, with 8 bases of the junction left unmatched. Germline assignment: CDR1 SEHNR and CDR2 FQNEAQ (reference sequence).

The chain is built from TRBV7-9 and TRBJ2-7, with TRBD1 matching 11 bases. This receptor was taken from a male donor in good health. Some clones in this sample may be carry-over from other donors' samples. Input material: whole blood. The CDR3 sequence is CASSRTDRGPDEQYF. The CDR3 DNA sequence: TGTGCCAGCAGCCGGACGGACAGGGGGCCCGACGAGCAGTACTTC.